Below, 30 T cell receptor beta chains from the same sample are listed, as sequenced in a study of identical twins. TCRdb used MiXCR to reprocess the 5' RACE reads, holding one entry per CDR3 protein. The sample contains 450,000 or so distinct CDR3 sequences, roughly an eighth of which appear only once. In addition, the sample was reused for a study of yellow fever vaccine responses in identical twins.

Source material: CD4+ T cells sorted from blood. These receptor sequences come from a woman between 18 and 30 years old in good health.

The CDR3 protein is CATSGTASYEQYF. DNA for the CDR3: TGTGCCACCAGTGGGACAGCCTCCTACGAGCAGTACTTC. The rearrangement uses TRBV24-1 and TRBJ2-7; tentative D call: TRBD1 (6 bases). This CDR3 is built from 13 residues. CDR1 is KGHDR and CDR2 is SFDVKD in the germline V gene. Trimming took 5 bases from V and 0 from J, leaving 7 bases between them.

This chain joins TRBV20-1 and TRBJ2-2; D possibly matches TRBD1 or TRBD2 (5 bases each). CDR1 and CDR2 (germline): DFQATT, SNEGSKA (reference sequence). The V and J ends lost 3 bases and 0 bases respectively, with 17 bases between them. The CDR3 is 17 amino acids. The CDR3 loop reads CSASGIGEGPNTGELFF. The CDR3 region has the DNA TGCAGTGCTAGCGGGATTGGAGAGGGGCCGAACACCGGGGAGCTGTTTTTT.

This clonotype was detected only a few times. The chain links TRBV6-5 to TRBJ2-6, with D possibly matching TRBD2 (6 bases). The germline V and J ends were trimmed by 0 bases and 1 base, with 7 bases remaining between them. The germline gives CDR1 MNHEY, CDR2 SVGAGI. The CDR3 is 16 amino acids. The CDR3 DNA follows: TGTGCCAGCAGTTACTCGGGGGGTTCTGGGGCCAACGTCCTGACTTTC. The encoded protein is CASSYSGGSGANVLTF.

Only a few counts were recorded for this clonotype. The V call is TRBV21-1, the J call TRBJ2-3; TRBD1, the table's D call, was not compared with the DNA. TRBV21-1 is an annotated pseudogene. The CDR3 runs to 16 residues. The CDR3 DNA reads as TGTGCCAGCAGCAAGCGGAGGAGCACCCCCGGGGATACGCAGTATTTT. It codes for CASSKRRSTPGDTQYF.

This clonotype was seen many times. V is TRBV4-1 and J is TRBJ2-3, with D hard to call. Germline V gene data show CDR1 as MGHRA and CDR2 as YSYEKL. This CDR3 is built from 12 residues. V lost 3 bases and J lost 9, with 10 bases in between. DNA of the CDR3: TGCGCCAGCAGCCAGGACCAGCGCACGCAGTATTTT. This translates into CASSQDQRTQYF.

This clonotype was seen a few times. The chain joins TRBV5-1 to TRBJ2-3, with 13 bases that match TRBD2. The CDR3 consists of 16 residues. V dropped 2 bases and J dropped 3; count of bases not matched to a gene: 3. CDR1 and CDR2 (germline): SGHRS, YFSETQ. As DNA, the CDR3 is TGCGCCAGCAGCTTCGGACTAGCGGGGGTGACAGATACGCAGTATTTT. Protein product: CASSFGLAGVTDTQYF.

This clonotype has only a few counts. Written as DNA, the CDR3 is TGTGCCTGGAGTAGGAGCGCGACCTACAATGAGCAGTTCTTC. Residues: CAWSRSATYNEQFF. This chain joins TRBV30 and TRBJ2-1; no firm D call. The V end was cut by 2 bases, the J end by 2 bases, with 10 bases between. The length of the CDR3 is 14 residues. Germline CDR1 reads GTSNPN; CDR2 reads SVGIG (reference sequence).

The V and J genes are TRBV4-1 and TRBJ2-7; D remains ambiguous. The CDR3 is 14 residues long. In germline, CDR1 is MGHRA, CDR2 YSYEKL. Deletions cut 2 bases from V and 3 bases from J, with 11 bases between. The CDR3 here is CASSQNAENYEQYF. The CDR3 DNA reads as TGCGCCAGCAGCCAAAATGCAGAGAACTACGAGCAGTACTTC.

This clonotype was counted at least ten times. Here the CDR3 reads CSARGGTNQPQHF. Written as DNA, the CDR3 is TGCAGTGCGAGGGGGGGCACCAATCAGCCCCAGCATTTT. The V call is TRBV20-1, the J call TRBJ1-5, with a possible D match to TRBD1 (6 bases). V was trimmed by 6 bases and J by 3 bases, leaving 12 bases between them. Germline V gene data show CDR1 as DFQATT and CDR2 as SNEGSKA (reference sequence). The CDR3 runs 13 residues.

This rearrangement joins TRBV20-1 to TRBJ2-1; 10 bases are a match to TRBD2. The germline V gene encodes CDR1 DFQATT and CDR2 SNEGSKA (reference sequence). The CDR3 is made up of 16 amino acids. Losses at the gene ends were 3 bases for V and 1 base for J; bases not matched to a gene: 6. CDR3 nucleotide sequence: TGCAGTGCTAGGATATCGGGACTAGCGTCCTACAATGAGCAGTTCTTC. It codes for CSARISGLASYNEQFF.

The V and J genes are TRBV2 and TRBJ1-5; 9 nucleotides match TRBD1. The CDR3 sequence is 13 residues long. Germline V gene data show CDR1 as SNHLY and CDR2 as FYNNEI. J lost 6 bases, V lost 6 bases, and 3 bases had no gene match. CDR3: CASREDRGQPQHF. For the CDR3, the DNA is TGTGCCAGCAGGGAGGACAGGGGTCAGCCCCAGCATTTT. Variable domain in full (rest from reference TRBV2 and TRBJ1-5): EPEVTQTPSHQVTQMGQEVILRCVPISNHLYFYWYRQILGQKVEFLVSFYNNEISEKSEIFDDQFSVERPDGSNFTLKIRSTKLEDSAMYFCASREDRGQPQHFGDGTRLSIL.

This clonotype was counted at least ten times. The rearrangement links TRBV12-3 or TRBV12-4 to TRBJ1-2; D is uncertain. With 3 bases removed from V and 0 bases from J, the gap between germline ends came to 11 bases. The CDR3 spans 15 residues. The CDR3 nucleotides are TGTGCCAGCAGTTTGGGCAGACACCCTAACTATGGCTACACCTTC. Amino acid sequence: CASSLGRHPNYGYTF.

The table lists this clonotype with a few counts. This chain connects TRBV27 to TRBJ1-2, with a weak D call TRBD1 (6 bases). Looked up from germline, CDR1 is MNHEY and CDR2 is SMNVEV (reference sequence). This CDR3 contains 14 residues. Trimming took 3 bases from V and 8 from J, leaving 16 bases between them. CDR3 sequence (DNA): TGTGCCAGCAGTTTCCTCGGGGGGGCGAGCGGCTACACCTTC. It translates to CASSFLGGASGYTF.

This clonotype has a handful of counts. The chain uses TRBV4-3 and TRBJ2-7; TRBD2 agrees at 7 bases. The germline CDR1 and CDR2 sequences are LGHNA and YSLEER. The V segment lost 1 base and the J segment 2 bases; nucleotides outside the gene matches: 8. The CDR3 contains 16 residues. The CDR3 region is CASSQGVASGTYEQYF. In DNA, the CDR3 is TGCGCCAGCAGCCAAGGAGTGGCTAGCGGAACCTACGAGCAGTACTTC.

The chain joins TRBV4-3 to TRBJ2-7, with 11 bases fitting TRBD2. The V gene end was trimmed by 2 bases and the J gene end by 2 bases; junction bases not matched to a gene: 5. CDR1 is LGHNA, CDR2 YSLEER, per germline. This CDR3 is 16 amino acids long. As DNA, the CDR3 is TGCGCCAGCAGCCAATCGGGACTAGCGGATACCTACGAGCAGTACTTC. It specifies CASSQSGLADTYEQYF.

This rearrangement joins TRBV11-2 to TRBJ2-1, with 7 bases aligning to TRBD1. The CDR3 is 15 amino acids. V gave up 5 bases and J gave up 7 bases; unmatched junction bases: 11. Germline V gene lookup returns CDR1 SGHAT and CDR2 FQNNGV. In nucleotides, the CDR3 is TGTGCCAGCAGCAACCTACGACAGGGAAGAAATGAGCAGTTCTTC. This gives the protein CASSNLRQGRNEQFF.

This clonotype has more than one count but fewer than ten. This chain uses TRBV12-3 or TRBV12-4 with TRBJ1-6; D gene ambiguous. The CDR3 runs 15 residues. With 0 bases removed from V and 7 bases from J, the gap between germline ends came to 10 bases. CDR3 DNA sequence: TGTGCCAGCAGTTTAGCGTCAGTAAAAAATTCACCCCTCCACTTT. Its translation: CASSLASVKNSPLHF.

The gene calls are TRBV28 and TRBJ2-7, with D possibly being TRBD2 (6 bases). The CDR3 has 15 residues. The germline V and J ends were trimmed by 2 bases and 7 bases, with 18 bases remaining between them. Germline values: CDR1 MDHEN, CDR2 SYDVKM. CDR3 sequence reads: CASSLRELFMREQYF. The CDR3 DNA sequence: TGTGCCAGCAGTTTACGGGAGCTCTTTATGAGGGAGCAGTACTTC.

This chain uses TRBV2 with TRBJ1-4; possibly TRBD1 for D (5 bases). Trimming removed 7 bases at V and 3 bases at J, with 21 bases between. Germline values: CDR1 SNHLY, CDR2 FYNNEI. This CDR3 has 17 residues. CDR3 in DNA: TGTGCCAGCACCCCCCGCTGGGGCTATGGTTCTAATGAAAAACTGTTTTTT. It is translated as CASTPRWGYGSNEKLFF.

This clonotype turned up a few times. This chain uses TRBV10-2 with TRBJ2-4; D gene unclear. This CDR3 spans 11 amino acids. V was trimmed by 10 bases and J by 6 bases, leaving 10 bases between them. Germline CDR1 WSHSY, CDR2 SAAADI. The DNA of the CDR3 is TGCGCCACCACGGACGGAAACATTCAGTACTTC. As protein: CATTDGNIQYF.

The chain employs TRBV2 and TRBJ1-2, with 7 positions matching TRBD1. CDR3 length equals 15 residues. The V gene's germline CDR1 is SNHLY and CDR2 FYNNEI. Losses at the gene ends were 3 bases for V and 4 bases for J; bases not matched to a gene: 8. CDR3 nucleotides: TGTGCCAGCAGTGATCCACGCAGGGGGGTCTATGGCTACACCTTC. Its translation is CASSDPRRGVYGYTF.

The chain recombines TRBV5-1 with TRBJ2-2; the match to TRBD1 covers 8 bases. This CDR3 has 17 amino acids. V lost 2 bases and J lost 4; bases outside the gene matches: 10. The germline CDR1 and CDR2 sequences are SGHRS and YFSETQ. Here the CDR3 reads CASSLDLSDRGTGELFF. The CDR3 nucleotides read TGCGCCAGCAGCTTAGACCTAAGTGACAGGGGCACCGGGGAGCTGTTTTTT.

The chain combines TRBV7-8 with TRBJ1-4; 7 bases align to TRBD1. The V gene's germline CDR1 is SGHVS and CDR2 FQNEAQ. V lost 5 bases, J lost 7 bases, and 13 bases stayed unmatched. This CDR3 has 16 amino acids. CDR3 sequence: CASSPRDSGYGEKLFF. For the CDR3, the DNA is TGTGCCAGCAGCCCCCGGGACAGTGGGTACGGTGAAAAACTGTTTTTT.

CDR3 amino acids: CASSQNNIWFTEAFF. DNA for the CDR3: TGTGCCAGCAGCCAAAATAATATATGGTTCACTGAAGCTTTCTTT. The V gene is TRBV7-8, the J gene TRBJ1-1; D is ambiguous. Germline values: CDR1 SGHVS, CDR2 FQNEAQ. The CDR3 has 15 residues. Trimming stripped 5 bases from V and 4 bases from J, with 17 bases between.

This chain links TRBV29-1 with TRBJ2-3, with D maybe TRBD2 (5 bases). The V and J ends lost 1 base and 1 base respectively, with 9 bases between them. The CDR3 runs 14 residues. The V gene's germline CDR1 is SQVTM and CDR2 ANQGSEA. CDR3 bases: TGCAGCGTTGAAGGAGGACTCCGCACAGATACGCAGTATTTT. It codes for CSVEGGLRTDTQYF.

The chain employs TRBV20-1 and TRBJ2-7; 11 bases match TRBD2. CDR1 is DFQATT and CDR2 is SNEGSKA in the germline V gene (reference sequence). The CDR3 length is 14 residues. V shed 3 bases, J shed 11 bases, and the junction held 12 bases outside the gene matches. In DNA, the CDR3 is TGCAGTGCTAGTAGTGGGACTAGCGGCTCCCTTAAGTACTTC. Translation gives CSASSGTSGSLKYF.

This clonotype was recorded at least ten times. This chain joins TRBV10-3 and TRBJ2-1; 15 positions match TRBD2. The V segment lost 5 bases and the J segment 7 bases; nucleotides outside the gene matches: 6. This CDR3 has 16 amino acids. CDR1 and CDR2 (germline): ENHRY, SYGVKD. Here the CDR3 reads CAISPGLAGGPNEQFF. CDR3 sequence (DNA): TGTGCCATCAGTCCCGGACTAGCGGGGGGGCCGAATGAGCAGTTCTTC.

This clonotype has more than one count but fewer than ten. The rearrangement joins TRBV12-3 or TRBV12-4 to TRBJ2-1; D is perhaps TRBD1 or TRBD2 (5 bases each). The CDR3 length is 16 residues. The V gene lost 8 bases and the J gene lost 0 bases, with 17 bases spanning the gap. The CDR3 DNA sequence: TGTGCCAGCGCCCAACCCCGGGGCCTCTCCTACAATGAGCAGTTCTTC. Encoded protein: CASAQPRGLSYNEQFF.

The rearrangement links TRBV11-3 to TRBJ2-3; maybe TRBD1 (7 bases). CDR3 length: 15 residues. V lost 5 bases and J 3 bases, leaving 15 bases between the germline ends. The germline V gene encodes CDR1 SGHNT and CDR2 YENEEA. This chain's CDR3 is CASSPAGQKTDTQYF. CDR3 sequence (DNA): TGTGCCAGCAGCCCCGCGGGACAGAAGACAGATACGCAGTATTTT.

This clonotype was counted a few times. The rearrangement joins TRBV29-1 to TRBJ2-5; maybe TRBD2 (6 bases). The CDR3 sequence is 14 residues long. Germline V CDR1 and CDR2: SQVTM, ANQGSEA. Trimming cost V 7 bases and J 2 bases, with 17 bases left between them. CDR3 region: CSAKKSGRQETQYF. CDR3 in DNA: TGCAGCGCCAAAAAATCGGGGAGGCAAGAGACCCAGTACTTC.